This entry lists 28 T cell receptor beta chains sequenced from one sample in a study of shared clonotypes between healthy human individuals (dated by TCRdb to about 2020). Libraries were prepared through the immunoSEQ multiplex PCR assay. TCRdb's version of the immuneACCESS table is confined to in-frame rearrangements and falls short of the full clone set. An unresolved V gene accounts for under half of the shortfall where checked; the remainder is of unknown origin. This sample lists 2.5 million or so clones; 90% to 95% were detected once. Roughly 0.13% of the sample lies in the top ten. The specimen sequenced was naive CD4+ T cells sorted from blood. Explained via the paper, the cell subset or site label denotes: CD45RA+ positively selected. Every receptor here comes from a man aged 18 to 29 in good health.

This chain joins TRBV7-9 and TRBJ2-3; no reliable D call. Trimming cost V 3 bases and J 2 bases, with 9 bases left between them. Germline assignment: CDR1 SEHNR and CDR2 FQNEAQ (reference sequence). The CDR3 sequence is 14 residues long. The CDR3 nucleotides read TGTGCCAGCAGCTTTTGGCGCCCCACAGATACGCAGTATTTT. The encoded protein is CASSFWRPTDTQYF.

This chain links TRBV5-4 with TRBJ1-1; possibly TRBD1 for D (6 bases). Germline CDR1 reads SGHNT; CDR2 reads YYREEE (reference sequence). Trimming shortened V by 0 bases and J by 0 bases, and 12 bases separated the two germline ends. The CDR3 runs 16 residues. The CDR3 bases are TGTGCCAGCAGCTTGGTGGGGGGCGGCGTGAACACTGAAGCTTTCTTT. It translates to CASSLVGGGVNTEAFF.

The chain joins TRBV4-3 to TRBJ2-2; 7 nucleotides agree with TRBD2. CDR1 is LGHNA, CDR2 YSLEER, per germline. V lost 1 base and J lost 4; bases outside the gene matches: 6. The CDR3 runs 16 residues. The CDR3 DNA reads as TGCGCCAGCAGCCAAGTGGCTAGCGGAGGCACCGGGGAGCTGTTTTTT. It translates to CASSQVASGGTGELFF.

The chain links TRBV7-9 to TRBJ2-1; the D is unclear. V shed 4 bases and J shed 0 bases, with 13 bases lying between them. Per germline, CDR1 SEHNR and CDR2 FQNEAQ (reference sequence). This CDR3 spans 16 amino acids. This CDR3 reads CASSSSGPNSYNEQFF. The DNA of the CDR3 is TGTGCCAGCAGCTCTTCGGGTCCAAACTCCTACAATGAGCAGTTCTTC.

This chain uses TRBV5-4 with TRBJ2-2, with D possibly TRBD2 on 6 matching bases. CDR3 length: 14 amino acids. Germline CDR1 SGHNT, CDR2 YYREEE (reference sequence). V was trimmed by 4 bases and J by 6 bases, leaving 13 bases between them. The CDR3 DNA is TGTGCCAGCAGCCATAAAAGCGGGCCCGGGGAGCTGTTTTTT. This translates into CASSHKSGPGELFF.

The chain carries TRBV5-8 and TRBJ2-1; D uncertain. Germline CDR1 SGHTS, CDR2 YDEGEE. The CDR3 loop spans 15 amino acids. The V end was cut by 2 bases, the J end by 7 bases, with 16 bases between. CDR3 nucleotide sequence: TGTGCCAGCAGCTTATTCAGGATCTTAGCTAATGAGCAGTTCTTC. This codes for CASSLFRILANEQFF.

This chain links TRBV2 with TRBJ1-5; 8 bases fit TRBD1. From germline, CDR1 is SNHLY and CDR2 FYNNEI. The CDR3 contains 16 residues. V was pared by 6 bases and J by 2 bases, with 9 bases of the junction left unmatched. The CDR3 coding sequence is TGTGCCAGCAGGCCAGGGGGCAATCTCGGCAATCAGCCCCAGCATTTT. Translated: CASRPGGNLGNQPQHF.

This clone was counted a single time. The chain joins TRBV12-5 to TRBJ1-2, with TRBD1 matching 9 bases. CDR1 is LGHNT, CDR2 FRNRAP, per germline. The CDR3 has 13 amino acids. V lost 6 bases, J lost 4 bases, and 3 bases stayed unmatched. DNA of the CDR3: TGTGCTAGTGGCCTGGACAGGGGCTATGGCTACACCTTC. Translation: CASGLDRGYGYTF. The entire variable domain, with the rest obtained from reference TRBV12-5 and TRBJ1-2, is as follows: DARVTQTPRHKVTEMGQEVTMRCQPILGHNTVFWYRQTMMQGLELLAYFRNRAPLDDSGMPKDRFSAEMPDATLATLKIQPSEPRDSAVYFCASGLDRGYGYTFGSGTRLTVV.

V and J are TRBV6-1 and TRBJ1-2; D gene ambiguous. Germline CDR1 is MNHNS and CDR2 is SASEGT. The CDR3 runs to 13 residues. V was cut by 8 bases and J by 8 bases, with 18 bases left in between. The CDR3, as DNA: TGTGCCAGCTCTTTCTGGGGTGAGGCGGGCTACACCTTC. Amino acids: CASSFWGEAGYTF.

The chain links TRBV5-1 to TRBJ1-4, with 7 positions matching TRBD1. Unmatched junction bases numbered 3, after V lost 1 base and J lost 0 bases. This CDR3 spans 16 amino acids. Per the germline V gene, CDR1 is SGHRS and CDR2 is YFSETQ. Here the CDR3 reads CASSLNRGSTNEKLFF. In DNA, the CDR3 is TGCGCCAGCAGCTTGAACAGGGGTTCAACTAATGAAAAACTGTTTTTT. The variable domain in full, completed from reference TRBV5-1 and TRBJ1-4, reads KAGVTQTPRYLIKTRGQQVTLSCSPISGHRSVSWYQQTPGQGLQFLFEYFSETQRNKGNFPGRFSGRQFSNSRSEMNVSTLELGDSALYLCASSLNRGSTNEKLFFGSGTQLSVL.

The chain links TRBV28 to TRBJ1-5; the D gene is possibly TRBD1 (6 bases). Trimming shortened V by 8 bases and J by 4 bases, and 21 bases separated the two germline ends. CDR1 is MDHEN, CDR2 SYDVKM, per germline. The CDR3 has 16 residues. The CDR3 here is CASSTPGGAGNQPQHF. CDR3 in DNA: TGTGCCAGCTCGACCCCCGGGGGCGCGGGTAATCAGCCCCAGCATTTT.

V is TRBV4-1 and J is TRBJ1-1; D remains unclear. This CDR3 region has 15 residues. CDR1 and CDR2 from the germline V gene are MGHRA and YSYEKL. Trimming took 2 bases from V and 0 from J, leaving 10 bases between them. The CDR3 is CASSQRVTVNTEAFF. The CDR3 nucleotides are TGCGCCAGCAGCCAAAGAGTGACGGTGAACACTGAAGCTTTCTTT.

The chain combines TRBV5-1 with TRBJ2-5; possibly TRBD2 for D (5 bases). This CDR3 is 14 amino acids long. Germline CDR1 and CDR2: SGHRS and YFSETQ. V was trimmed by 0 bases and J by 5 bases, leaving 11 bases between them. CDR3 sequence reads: CASSLGISVETQYF. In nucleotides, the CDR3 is TGCGCCAGCAGCTTGGGCATTAGCGTTGAGACCCAGTACTTC.

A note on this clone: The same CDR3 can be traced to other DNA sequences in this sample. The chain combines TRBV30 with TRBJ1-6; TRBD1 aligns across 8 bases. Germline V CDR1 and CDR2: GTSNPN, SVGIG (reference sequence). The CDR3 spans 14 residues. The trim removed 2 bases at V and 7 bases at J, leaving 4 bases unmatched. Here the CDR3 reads CAWSSGGGNSPLHF. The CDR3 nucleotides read TGTGCCTGGAGTTCAGGGGGCGGGAATTCACCCCTCCACTTT.

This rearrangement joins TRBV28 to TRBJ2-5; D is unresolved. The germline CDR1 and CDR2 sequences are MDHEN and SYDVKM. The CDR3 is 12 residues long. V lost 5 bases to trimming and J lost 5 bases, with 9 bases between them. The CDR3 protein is CASSQNKETQYF. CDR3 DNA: TGTGCCAGCAGTCAAAACAAGGAGACCCAGTACTTC.

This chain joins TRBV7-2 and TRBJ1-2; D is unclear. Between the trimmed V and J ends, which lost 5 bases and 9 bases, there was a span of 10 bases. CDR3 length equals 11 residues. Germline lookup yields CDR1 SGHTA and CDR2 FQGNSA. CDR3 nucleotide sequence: TGTGCCAGCAGCCAGACGAGGAGCTACACCTTC. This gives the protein CASSQTRSYTF. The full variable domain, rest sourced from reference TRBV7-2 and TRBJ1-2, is GAGVSQSPSNKVTEKGKDVELRCDPISGHTALYWYRQSLGQGLEFLIYFQGNSAPDKSGLPSDRFSAERTGGSVSTLTIQRTQQEDSAVYLCASSQTRSYTFGSGTRLTVV.

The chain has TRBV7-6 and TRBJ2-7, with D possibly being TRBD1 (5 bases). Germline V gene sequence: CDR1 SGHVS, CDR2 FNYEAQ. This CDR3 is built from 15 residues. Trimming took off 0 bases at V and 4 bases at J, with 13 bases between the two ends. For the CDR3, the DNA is TGTGCCAGCAGCTTAGCGGGAACTAAGGGGTACGAGCAGTACTTC. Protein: CASSLAGTKGYEQYF.

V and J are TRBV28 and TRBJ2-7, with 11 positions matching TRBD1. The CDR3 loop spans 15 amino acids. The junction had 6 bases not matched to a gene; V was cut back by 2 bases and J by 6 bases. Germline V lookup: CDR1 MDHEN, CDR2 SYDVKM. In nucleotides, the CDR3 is TGTGCCAGCAGTTTAGGGACAGGGGGAATAGCCGAGCAGTACTTC. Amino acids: CASSLGTGGIAEQYF.

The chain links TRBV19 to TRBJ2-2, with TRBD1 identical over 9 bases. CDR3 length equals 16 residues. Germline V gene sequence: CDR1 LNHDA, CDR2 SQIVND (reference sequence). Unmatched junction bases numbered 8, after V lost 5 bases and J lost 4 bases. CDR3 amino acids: CASSLTGGRVTGELFF. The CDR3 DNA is TGTGCCAGTAGTCTCACAGGGGGCAGGGTCACCGGGGAGCTGTTTTTT.

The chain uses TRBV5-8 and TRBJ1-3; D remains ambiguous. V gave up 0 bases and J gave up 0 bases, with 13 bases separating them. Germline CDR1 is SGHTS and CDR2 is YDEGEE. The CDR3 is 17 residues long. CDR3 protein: CASSLVSSPNSGNTIYF. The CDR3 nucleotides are TGTGCCAGCAGCTTGGTGAGCAGTCCGAACTCTGGAAACACCATATATTTT.

CDR3 bases: TGTGCCAGCAGCTGGCGGGGAGAGACCCAGTACTTC. Translating gives CASSWRGETQYF. This chain uses TRBV11-3 with TRBJ2-5; weak D call: TRBD2 (6 bases). Per germline, CDR1 SGHNT and CDR2 YENEEA. V dropped 4 bases and J dropped 4 bases, with 7 bases sitting between them. The CDR3 length is 12 residues.

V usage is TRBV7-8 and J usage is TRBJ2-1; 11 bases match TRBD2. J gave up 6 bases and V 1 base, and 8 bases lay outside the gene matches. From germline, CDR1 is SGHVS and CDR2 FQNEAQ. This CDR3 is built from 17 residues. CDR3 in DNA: TGTGCCAGCAGCTTAGTTCTAGCGGGAGGCCCCGGCAATGAGCAGTTCTTC. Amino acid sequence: CASSLVLAGGPGNEQFF.

The CDR3 nucleotides are TGTGCCAGCAGCTTGGGGGCTAGCGGTTGGACCGGGGAGCTGTTTTTT. Its protein product is CASSLGASGWTGELFF. The chain recombines TRBV5-4 with TRBJ2-2, with 7 positions matching TRBD2. There are 16 residues in the CDR3. CDR1 is SGHNT and CDR2 is YYREEE in the germline V gene (reference sequence). V was clipped by 0 bases and J by 5 bases; unmatched bases: 7.

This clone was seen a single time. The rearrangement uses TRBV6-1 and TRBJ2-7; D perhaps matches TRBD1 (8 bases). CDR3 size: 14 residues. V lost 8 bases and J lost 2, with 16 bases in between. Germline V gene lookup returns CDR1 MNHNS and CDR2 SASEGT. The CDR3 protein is CASDSGTGPYEQYF. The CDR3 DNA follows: TGTGCCAGCGACAGCGGGACAGGACCCTACGAGCAGTACTTC.

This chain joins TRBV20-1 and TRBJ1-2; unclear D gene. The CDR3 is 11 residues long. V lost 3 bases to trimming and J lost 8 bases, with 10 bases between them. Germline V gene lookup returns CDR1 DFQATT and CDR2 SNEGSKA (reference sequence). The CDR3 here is CSARETPGYTF. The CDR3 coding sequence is TGCAGTGCTAGGGAGACGCCAGGCTACACCTTC.

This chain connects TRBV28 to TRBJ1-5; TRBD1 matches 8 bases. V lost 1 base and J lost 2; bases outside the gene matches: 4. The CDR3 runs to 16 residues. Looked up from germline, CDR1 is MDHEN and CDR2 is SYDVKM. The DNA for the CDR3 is TGTGCCAGCAGTTTATATGGACAGGGTGGCAATCAGCCCCAGCATTTT. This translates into CASSLYGQGGNQPQHF.

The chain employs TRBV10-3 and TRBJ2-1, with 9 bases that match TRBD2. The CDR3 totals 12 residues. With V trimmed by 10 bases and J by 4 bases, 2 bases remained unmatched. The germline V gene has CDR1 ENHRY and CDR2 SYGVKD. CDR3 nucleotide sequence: TGTGCCACTAGCGGGAATTACAATGAGCAGTTCTTC. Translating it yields CATSGNYNEQFF.

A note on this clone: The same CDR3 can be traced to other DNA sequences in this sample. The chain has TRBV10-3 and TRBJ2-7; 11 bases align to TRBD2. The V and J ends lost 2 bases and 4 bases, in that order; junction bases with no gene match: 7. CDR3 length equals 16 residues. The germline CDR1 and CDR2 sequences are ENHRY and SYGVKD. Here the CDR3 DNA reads TGTGCCATCAGTGAGGGGTTAGCGGGAGGGCCATACGAGCAGTACTTC. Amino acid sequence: CAISEGLAGGPYEQYF.